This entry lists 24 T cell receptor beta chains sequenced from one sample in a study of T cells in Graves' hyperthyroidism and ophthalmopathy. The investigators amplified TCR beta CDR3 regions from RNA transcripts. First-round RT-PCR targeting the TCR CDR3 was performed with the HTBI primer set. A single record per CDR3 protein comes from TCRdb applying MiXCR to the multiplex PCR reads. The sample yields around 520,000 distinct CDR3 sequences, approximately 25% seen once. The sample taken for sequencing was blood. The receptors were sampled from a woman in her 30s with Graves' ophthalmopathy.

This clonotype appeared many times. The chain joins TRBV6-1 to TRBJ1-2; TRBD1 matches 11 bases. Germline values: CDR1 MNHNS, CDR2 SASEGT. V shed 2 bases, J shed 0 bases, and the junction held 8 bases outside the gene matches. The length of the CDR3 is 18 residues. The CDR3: CASSERTGGAGANYGYTF. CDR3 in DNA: TGTGCCAGCAGTGAACGGACAGGGGGCGCGGGGGCTAACTATGGCTACACCTTC.

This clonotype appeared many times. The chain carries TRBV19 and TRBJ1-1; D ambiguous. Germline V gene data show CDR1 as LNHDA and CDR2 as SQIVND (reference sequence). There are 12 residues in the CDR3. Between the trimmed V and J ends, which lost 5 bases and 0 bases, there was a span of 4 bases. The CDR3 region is CASSHLNTEAFF. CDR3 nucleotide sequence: TGTGCCAGTAGTCACCTGAACACTGAAGCTTTCTTT.

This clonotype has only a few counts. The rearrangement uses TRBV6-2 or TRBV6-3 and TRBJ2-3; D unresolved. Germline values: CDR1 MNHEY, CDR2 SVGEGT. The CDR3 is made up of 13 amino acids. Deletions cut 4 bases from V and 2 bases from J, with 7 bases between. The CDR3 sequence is CASSFRYTDTQYF. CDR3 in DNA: TGTGCCAGCAGTTTCCGCTACACAGATACGCAGTATTTT.

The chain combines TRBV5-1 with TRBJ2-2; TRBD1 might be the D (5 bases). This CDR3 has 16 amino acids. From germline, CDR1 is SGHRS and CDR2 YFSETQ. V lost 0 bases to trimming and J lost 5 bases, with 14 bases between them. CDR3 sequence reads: CASSLVSGFPTGELFF. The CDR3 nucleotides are TGCGCCAGCAGCTTGGTTTCAGGGTTTCCTACCGGGGAGCTGTTTTTT.

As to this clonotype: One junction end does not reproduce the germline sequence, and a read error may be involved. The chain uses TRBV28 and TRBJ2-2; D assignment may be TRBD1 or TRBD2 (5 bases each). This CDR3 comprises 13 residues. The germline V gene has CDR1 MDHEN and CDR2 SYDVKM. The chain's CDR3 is CASLRPGTGELLF. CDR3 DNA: TGTGCCAGCCTTAGGCCAGGGACCGGGGAGCTGCTTTTT.

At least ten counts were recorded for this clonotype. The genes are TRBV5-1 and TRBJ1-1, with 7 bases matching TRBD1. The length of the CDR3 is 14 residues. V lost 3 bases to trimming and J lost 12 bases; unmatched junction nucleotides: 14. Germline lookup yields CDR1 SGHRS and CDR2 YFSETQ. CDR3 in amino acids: CASSSPLRGGAPFF. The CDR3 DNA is TGCGCCAGCAGCTCCCCCCTGAGAGGGGGCGCCCCTTTCTTT.

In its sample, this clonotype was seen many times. The CDR3 sequence is CASSFTGGGGQPQHF. The CDR3 DNA follows: TGTGCCAGCAGTTTCACAGGGGGCGGGGGTCAGCCCCAGCATTTT. The chain recombines TRBV27 with TRBJ1-5, with 9 bases matching TRBD1. The ends lost 3 bases at V and 6 bases at J; junction bases unmatched: 6. In germline, CDR1 is MNHEY, CDR2 SMNVEV (reference sequence). The CDR3 has 15 amino acids.

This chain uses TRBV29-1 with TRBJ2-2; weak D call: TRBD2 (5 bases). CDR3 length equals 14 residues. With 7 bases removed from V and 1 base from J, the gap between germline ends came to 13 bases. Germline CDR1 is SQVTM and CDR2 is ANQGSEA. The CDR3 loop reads CSAAGLLNTGELFF. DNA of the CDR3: TGCAGCGCCGCGGGCCTATTGAACACCGGGGAGCTGTTTTTT.

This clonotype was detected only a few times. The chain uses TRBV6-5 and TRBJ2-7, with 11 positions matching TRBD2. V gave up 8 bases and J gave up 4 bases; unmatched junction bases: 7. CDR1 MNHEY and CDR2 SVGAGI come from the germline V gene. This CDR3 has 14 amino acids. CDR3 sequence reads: CASSVAGGHYEQYF. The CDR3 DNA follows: TGTGCCAGCTCCGTAGCGGGAGGGCATTACGAGCAGTACTTC.

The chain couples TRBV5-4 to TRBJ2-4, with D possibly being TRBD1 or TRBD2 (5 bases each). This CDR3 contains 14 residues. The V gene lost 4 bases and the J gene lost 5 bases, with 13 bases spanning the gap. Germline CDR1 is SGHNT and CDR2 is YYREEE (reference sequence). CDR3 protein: CASSRTLGENIQYF. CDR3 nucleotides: TGTGCCAGCAGCCGAACCTTGGGGGAAAACATTCAGTACTTC.

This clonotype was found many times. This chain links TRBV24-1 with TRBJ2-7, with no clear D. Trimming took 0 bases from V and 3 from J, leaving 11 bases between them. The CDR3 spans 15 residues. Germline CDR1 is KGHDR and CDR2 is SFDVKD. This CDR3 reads CATSDLLSGSYEQYF. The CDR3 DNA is TGTGCCACCAGTGATTTGCTTTCAGGTAGCTACGAGCAGTACTTC.

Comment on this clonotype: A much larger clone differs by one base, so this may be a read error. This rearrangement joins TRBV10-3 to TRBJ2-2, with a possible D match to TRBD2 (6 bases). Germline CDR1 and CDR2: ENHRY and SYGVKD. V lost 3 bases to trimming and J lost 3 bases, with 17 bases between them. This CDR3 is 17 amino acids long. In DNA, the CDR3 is TGTGCCATCAGTGATAGGTTCCAAAGGGAGGACACCGGGGAGCTGTTTTTT. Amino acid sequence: CAISDRFQREDTGELFF.

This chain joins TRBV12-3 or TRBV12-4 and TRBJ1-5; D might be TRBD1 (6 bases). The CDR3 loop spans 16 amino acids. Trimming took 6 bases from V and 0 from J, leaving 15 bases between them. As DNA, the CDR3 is TGTGCCAGCAGCCATGGACAGCCTTATAGCAATCAGCCCCAGCATTTT. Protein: CASSHGQPYSNQPQHF.

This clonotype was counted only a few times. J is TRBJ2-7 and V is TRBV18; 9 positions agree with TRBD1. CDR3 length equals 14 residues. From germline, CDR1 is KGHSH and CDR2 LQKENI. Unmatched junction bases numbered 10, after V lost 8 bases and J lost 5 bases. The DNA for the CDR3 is TGTGCCAGCACACTACACAGGGGGCAGGACGAGCAGTACTTC. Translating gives CASTLHRGQDEQYF.

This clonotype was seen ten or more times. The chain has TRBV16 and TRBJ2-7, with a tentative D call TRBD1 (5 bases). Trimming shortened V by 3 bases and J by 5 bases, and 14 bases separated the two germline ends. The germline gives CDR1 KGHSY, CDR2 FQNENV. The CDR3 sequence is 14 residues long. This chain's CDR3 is CASSQQWQGDEQYF. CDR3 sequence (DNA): TGTGCCAGCAGCCAGCAGTGGCAGGGCGACGAGCAGTACTTC.

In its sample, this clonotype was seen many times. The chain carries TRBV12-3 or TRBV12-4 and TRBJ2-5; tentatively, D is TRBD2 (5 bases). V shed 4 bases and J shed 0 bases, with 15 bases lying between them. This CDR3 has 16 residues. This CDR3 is CASSSNPGVYQETQYF. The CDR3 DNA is TGTGCCAGCAGTTCCAACCCCGGGGTATACCAAGAGACCCAGTACTTC.

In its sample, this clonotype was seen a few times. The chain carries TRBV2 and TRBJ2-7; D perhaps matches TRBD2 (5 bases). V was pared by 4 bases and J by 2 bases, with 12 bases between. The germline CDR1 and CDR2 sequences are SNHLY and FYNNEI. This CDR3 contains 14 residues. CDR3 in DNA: TGTGCCAGCAGTGTCGTACGGGGTACCTACGAGCAGTACTTC. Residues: CASSVVRGTYEQYF.

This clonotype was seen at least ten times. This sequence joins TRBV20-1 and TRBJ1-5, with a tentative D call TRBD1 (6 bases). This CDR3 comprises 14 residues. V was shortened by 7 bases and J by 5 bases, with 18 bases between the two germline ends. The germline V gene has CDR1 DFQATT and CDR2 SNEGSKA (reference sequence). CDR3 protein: CSVFRGNGYQPQHF. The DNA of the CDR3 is TGCAGTGTCTTCAGGGGAAACGGGTATCAGCCCCAGCATTTT.

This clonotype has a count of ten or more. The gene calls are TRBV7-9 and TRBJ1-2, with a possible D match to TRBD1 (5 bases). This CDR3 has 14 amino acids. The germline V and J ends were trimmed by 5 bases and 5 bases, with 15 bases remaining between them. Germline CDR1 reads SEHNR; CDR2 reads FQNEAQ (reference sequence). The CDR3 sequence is CASSPSGTGYGYTF. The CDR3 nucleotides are TGTGCCAGCAGCCCCAGTGGGACGGGGTATGGCTACACCTTC. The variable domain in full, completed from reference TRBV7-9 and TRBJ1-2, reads DTGVSQNPRHKITKRGQNVTFRCDPISEHNRLYWYRQTLGQGPEFLTYFQNEAQLEKSRLLSDRFSAERPKGSFSTLEIQRTEQGDSAMYLCASSPSGTGYGYTFGSGTRLTVV.

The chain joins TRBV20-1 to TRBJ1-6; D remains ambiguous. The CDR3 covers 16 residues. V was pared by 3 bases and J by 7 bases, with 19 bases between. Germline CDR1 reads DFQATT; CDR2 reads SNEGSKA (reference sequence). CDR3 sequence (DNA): TGCAGTGCTAGCGTTGAACGTATAGGTTTCAATTCACCCCTCCACTTT. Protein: CSASVERIGFNSPLHF.

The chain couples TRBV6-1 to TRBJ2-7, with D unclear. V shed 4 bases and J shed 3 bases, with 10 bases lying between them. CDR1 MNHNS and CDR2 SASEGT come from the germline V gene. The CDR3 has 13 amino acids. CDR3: CASSVRANYEQYF. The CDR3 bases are TGTGCCAGCAGTGTCCGGGCCAACTACGAGCAGTACTTC.

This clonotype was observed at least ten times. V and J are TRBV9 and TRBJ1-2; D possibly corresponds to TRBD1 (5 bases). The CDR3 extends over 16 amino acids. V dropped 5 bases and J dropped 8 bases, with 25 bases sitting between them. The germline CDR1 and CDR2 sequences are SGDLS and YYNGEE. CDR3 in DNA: TGTGCCAGCAGTCTTGCCGGGCAGGACACGGGTGGCGGCTACACCTTC. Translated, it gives CASSLAGQDTGGGYTF.

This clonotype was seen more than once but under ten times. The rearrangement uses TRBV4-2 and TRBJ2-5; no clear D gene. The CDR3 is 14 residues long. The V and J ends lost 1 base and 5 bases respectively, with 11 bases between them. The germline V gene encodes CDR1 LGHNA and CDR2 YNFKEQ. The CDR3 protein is CASSQGNGRETQYF. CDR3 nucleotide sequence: TGTGCCAGCAGCCAAGGGAACGGGCGGGAGACCCAGTACTTC.

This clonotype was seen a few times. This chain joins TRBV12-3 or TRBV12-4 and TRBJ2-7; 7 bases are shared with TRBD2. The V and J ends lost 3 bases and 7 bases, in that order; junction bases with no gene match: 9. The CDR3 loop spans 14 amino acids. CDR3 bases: TGTGCCAGCAGTTTGGCGGGGGACTCTTGGGAGCAGTACTTC. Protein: CASSLAGDSWEQYF.